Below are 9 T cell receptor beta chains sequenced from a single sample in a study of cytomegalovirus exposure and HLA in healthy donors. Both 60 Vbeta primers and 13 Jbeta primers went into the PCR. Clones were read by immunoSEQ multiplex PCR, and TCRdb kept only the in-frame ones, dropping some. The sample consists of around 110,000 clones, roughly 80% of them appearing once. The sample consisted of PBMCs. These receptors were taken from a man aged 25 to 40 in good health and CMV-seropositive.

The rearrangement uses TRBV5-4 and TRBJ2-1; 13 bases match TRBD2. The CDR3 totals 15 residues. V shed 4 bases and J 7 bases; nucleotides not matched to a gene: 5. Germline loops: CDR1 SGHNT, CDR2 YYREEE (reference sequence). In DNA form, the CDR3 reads TGTGCCAGCAGCCAAACTAGCGGGAGGGCGAATGAGCAGTTCTTC. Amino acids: CASSQTSGRANEQFF.

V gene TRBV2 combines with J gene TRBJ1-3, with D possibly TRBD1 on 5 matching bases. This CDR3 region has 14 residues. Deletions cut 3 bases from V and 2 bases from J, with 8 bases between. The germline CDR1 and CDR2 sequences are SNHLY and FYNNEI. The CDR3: CASSDRATGNTIYF. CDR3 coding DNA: TGTGCCAGCAGTGACAGGGCAACTGGAAACACCATATATTTT.

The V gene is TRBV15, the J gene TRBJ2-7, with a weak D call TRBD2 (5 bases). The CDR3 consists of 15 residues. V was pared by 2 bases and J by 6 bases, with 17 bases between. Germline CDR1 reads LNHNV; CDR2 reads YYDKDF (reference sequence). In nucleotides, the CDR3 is TGTGCCACCAGCAGAATAAATAGACGGGGTTCCGAGCAGTACTTC. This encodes CATSRINRRGSEQYF. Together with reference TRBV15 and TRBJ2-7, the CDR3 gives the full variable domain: DAMVIQNPRYQVTQFGKPVTLSCSQTLNHNVMYWYQQKSSQAPKLLFHYYDKDFNNEADTPDNFQSRRPNTSFCFLDIRSPGLGDTAMYLCATSRINRRGSEQYFGPGTRLTVT.

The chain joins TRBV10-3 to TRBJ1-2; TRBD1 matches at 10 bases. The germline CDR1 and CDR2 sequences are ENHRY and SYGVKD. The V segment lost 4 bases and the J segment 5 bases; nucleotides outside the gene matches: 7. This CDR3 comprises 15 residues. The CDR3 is CAISGQTGGRYGYTF. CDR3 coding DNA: TGTGCCATCAGTGGACAGACAGGGGGCAGGTATGGCTACACCTTC.

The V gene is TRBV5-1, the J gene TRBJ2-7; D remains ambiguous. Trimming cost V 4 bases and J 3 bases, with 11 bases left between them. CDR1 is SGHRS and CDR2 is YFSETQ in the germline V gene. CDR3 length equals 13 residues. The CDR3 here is CASSPSSIYEQYF. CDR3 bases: TGCGCCAGCAGCCCCTCGAGCATCTACGAGCAGTACTTC.

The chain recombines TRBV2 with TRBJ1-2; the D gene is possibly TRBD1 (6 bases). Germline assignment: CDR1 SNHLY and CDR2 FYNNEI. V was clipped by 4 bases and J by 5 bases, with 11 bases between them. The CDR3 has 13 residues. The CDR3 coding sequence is TGTGCCAGCAGTGCCCAGGACAGTTATGGCTACACCTTC. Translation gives CASSAQDSYGYTF.

CDR3 residues: CASREGTPGYNEQFF. In DNA form, the CDR3 reads TGTGCCAGTAGGGAAGGGACACCCGGCTACAATGAGCAGTTCTTC. J is TRBJ2-1 and V is TRBV19, with a tentative D call TRBD1 (6 bases). V lost 6 bases and J 3 bases, leaving 15 bases between the germline ends. Germline CDR1 is LNHDA and CDR2 is SQIVND (reference sequence). This CDR3 is built from 15 residues. The full variable domain, in which reference TRBV19 and TRBJ2-1 provide the parts outside the CDR3, is DGGITQSPKYLFRKEGQNVTLSCEQNLNHDAMYWYRQDPGQGLRLIYYSQIVNDFQKGDIAEGYSVSREKKESFPLTVTSAQKNPTAFYLCASREGTPGYNEQFFGPGTRLTVL.

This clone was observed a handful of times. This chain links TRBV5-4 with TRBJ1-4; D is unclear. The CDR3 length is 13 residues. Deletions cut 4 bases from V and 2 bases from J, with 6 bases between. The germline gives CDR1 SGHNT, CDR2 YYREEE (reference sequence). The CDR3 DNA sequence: TGTGCCAGCAGCCGGGGTACTAATGAAAAACTGTTTTTT. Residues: CASSRGTNEKLFF. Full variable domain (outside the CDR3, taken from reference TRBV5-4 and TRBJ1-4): ETGVTQSPTHLIKTRGQQVTLRCSSQSGHNTVSWYQQALGQGPQFIFQYYREEENGRGNFPPRFSGLQFPNYSSELNVNALELDDSALYLCASSRGTNEKLFFGSGTQLSVL.

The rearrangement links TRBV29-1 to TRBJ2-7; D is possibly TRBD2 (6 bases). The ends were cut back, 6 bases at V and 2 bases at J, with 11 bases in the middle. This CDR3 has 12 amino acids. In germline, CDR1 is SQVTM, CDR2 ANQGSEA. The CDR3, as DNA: TGCAGCGTAGGAGGGGTGGCCTACGAGCAGTACTTC. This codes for CSVGGVAYEQYF.